The clone carrying this T cell receptor (beta chain) was seen only a few times. It was with a sample-barcoded 5' primer and a J-beta primer mix that a second PCR of roughly 7 to 12 cycles was run. A single record per CDR3 protein comes from TCRdb applying MiXCR to the 5' RACE reads. This repertoire shows hundreds of thousands of distinct CDR3 sequences, around two fifths found once; its top ten account for about 19%. The sample belongs to a study of blood T cells in healthy people across ages. CDR1 SGHTA and CDR2 FQGNSA come from the germline V gene. The V and J ends lost 7 bases and 9 bases, in that order; junction bases with no gene match: 10. This CDR3 is 14 amino acids long.

This chain joins TRBV7-2 and TRBJ2-1; 9 nucleotides agree with TRBD1. The sequenced sample consisted of blood. This receptor was identified in a man in his fifties or sixties in good health. The CDR3 sequence is CASTATGGGVEQFF. The CDR3 nucleotides are TGTGCCAGCACTGCGACAGGGGGGGGAGTTGAGCAGTTCTTC.